This TCR beta chain was identified in a study of cytomegalovirus exposure and HLA in healthy donors. General study findings and limits: With later analysis, a missense DCLRE1C variant became linked to TCR beta V- and J-gene trimming. There were 150 or so TCR beta chains listed as cytomegalovirus-associated. Reported findings show TCR beta sequences accurately forecast HLA-A and HLA-B alleles in most subjects. Relative to the approximately 670-donor mean, N-insertions were reportedly fewer in an Asian-associated ancestry cluster in a later analysis.

A note on this clone: Its antigen is undetermined.

CDR3 size: 15 residues. Trimming shortened V by 2 bases and J by 6 bases, and 16 bases separated the two germline ends. Germline V gene data show CDR1 as MNHNS and CDR2 as SASEGT. 13 Jbeta primers and 60 Vbeta primers were used for the PCR. Using immunoSEQ multiplex PCR, the repertoire was profiled, and TCRdb retains in-frame clones only, with some absent. This sample has more than 150,000 clones, with 75% to 90% found just once. The TCR originated in a man aged 50-59 years in good health and CMV-seronegative. This chain links TRBV6-1 with TRBJ1-2; the D is unclear. Sequenced material: PBMCs. CDR3 nucleotides: TGTGCCAGCAGTGAACCGGGTAGGATTTGGGATGGCTACACCTTC. The encoded protein is CASSEPGRIWDGYTF.